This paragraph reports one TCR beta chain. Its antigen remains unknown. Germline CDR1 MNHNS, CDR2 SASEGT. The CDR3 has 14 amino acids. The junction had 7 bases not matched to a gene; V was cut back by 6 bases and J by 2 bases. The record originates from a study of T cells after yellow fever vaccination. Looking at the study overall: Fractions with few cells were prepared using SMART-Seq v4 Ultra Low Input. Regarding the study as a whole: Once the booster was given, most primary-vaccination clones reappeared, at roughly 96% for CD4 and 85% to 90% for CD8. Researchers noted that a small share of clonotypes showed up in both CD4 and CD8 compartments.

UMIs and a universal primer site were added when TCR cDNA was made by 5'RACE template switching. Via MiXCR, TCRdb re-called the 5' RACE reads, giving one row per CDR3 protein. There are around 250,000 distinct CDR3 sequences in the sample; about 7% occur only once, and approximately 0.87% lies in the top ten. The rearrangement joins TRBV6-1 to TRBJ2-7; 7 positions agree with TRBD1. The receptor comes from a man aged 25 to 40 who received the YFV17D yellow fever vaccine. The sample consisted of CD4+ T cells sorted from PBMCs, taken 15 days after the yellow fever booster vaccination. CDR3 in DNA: TGTGCCAGCAGCCGCACGACAGGGCCCTACGAGCAGTACTTC. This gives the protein CASSRTTGPYEQYF.